The rows below give T cell receptor beta chains drawn from one sample of a study of cytomegalovirus exposure and HLA in healthy donors. The table came from immunoSEQ multiplex PCR; TCRdb's copy has only in-frame clones and leaves some out. The top ten hold around 1.5% of the sample, which has some 66,000 clones, approximately 97% seen once. What was sequenced was PBMCs. The receptors here all came from a woman aged 18-29 years in good health and CMV-seropositive. Both conserved end residues are part of each CDR3. The D gene is left open where the match is weak. Size tells how often a clone was seen (once, few, many) or the class of an expanded clone, and some rows leave it out.

clone size: -
V gene: TRBV6-5
D gene: -
J gene: TRBJ1-2
CDR3 protein: CASSYSKGDGYTF
CDR3 DNA: TGTGCCAGCAGTTACTCGAAAGGGGATGGCTACACCTTC

clone size: -
V gene: TRBV19
D gene: TRBD1
J gene: TRBJ1-5
CDR3 protein: CASSNPGQGFSNQPQHF
CDR3 DNA: TGTGCCAGTAGTAACCCGGGACAGGGATTCAGCAATCAGCCCCAGCATTTT

clone size: many
V gene: TRBV29-1
D gene: TRBD1
J gene: TRBJ1-2
CDR3 protein: CSVGAVRDRERYGYTF
CDR3 DNA: TGCAGCGTTGGGGCCGTCAGGGACAGGGAGCGGTATGGCTACACCTTC

clone size: -
V gene: TRBV28
D gene: TRBD1
J gene: TRBJ1-2
CDR3 protein: CASSFLRQGHGYTF
CDR3 DNA: TGTGCCAGCAGTTTTTTGCGACAGGGGCATGGCTACACCTTC

clone size: -
V gene: TRBV19
D gene: TRBD1
J gene: TRBJ1-5
CDR3 protein: CASSPSTGVVNQPQHF
CDR3 DNA: TGTGCCAGTAGTCCCTCGACAGGGGTTGTCAATCAGCCCCAGCATTTT

clone size: -
V gene: TRBV28
D gene: -
J gene: TRBJ1-5
CDR3 protein: CASSLKDFWDQPQHF
CDR3 DNA: TGTGCCAGCAGTTTAAAGGACTTCTGGGATCAGCCCCAGCATTTT

clone size: -
V gene: TRBV28
D gene: TRBD1
J gene: TRBJ2-7
CDR3 protein: CASGRRQGTSYEQYF
CDR3 DNA: TGTGCCAGCGGACGCCGACAGGGTACTTCCTACGAGCAGTACTTC

clone size: -
V gene: TRBV7-8
D gene: TRBD1
J gene: TRBJ2-1
CDR3 protein: CASSPGQGSYNEQFF
CDR3 DNA: TGTGCCAGCAGCCCCGGACAGGGCTCCTACAATGAGCAGTTCTTC

clone size: -
V gene: TRBV5-1
D gene: TRBD1
J gene: TRBJ1-5
CDR3 protein: CASSLWTGDNQPQHF
CDR3 DNA: TGCGCCAGCAGCTTGTGGACAGGAGATAATCAGCCCCAGCATTTT

clone size: once
V gene: TRBV6-4
D gene: TRBD1
J gene: TRBJ2-7
CDR3 protein: CASSLPRDRFLEQYF
CDR3 DNA: TGTGCCAGCAGTTTGCCCCGGGACAGGTTTCTAGAGCAGTACTTC

clone size: -
V gene: TRBV15
D gene: -
J gene: TRBJ1-5
CDR3 protein: CATSSPMGAGAYSNQPQHF
CDR3 DNA: TGTGCCACCAGCAGCCCGATGGGAGCGGGGGCCTATAGCAATCAGCCCCAGCATTTT

clone size: -
V gene: TRBV18
D gene: TRBD2
J gene: TRBJ2-1
CDR3 protein: CASSPLAGGHEQFF
CDR3 DNA: TGTGCCAGCTCACCCCTAGCGGGAGGGCATGAGCAGTTCTTC

clone size: -
V gene: TRBV5-6
D gene: -
J gene: TRBJ2-3
CDR3 protein: CASSFMGAGGDTQYF
CDR3 DNA: TGTGCCAGCAGCTTTATGGGGGCAGGGGGGGATACGCAGTATTTT

clone size: -
V gene: TRBV28
D gene: -
J gene: TRBJ1-2
CDR3 protein: CASSLIRGIGYTF
CDR3 DNA: TGTGCCAGCAGTTTAATCCGGGGGATTGGCTACACCTTC

clone size: once
V gene: TRBV28
D gene: -
J gene: TRBJ1-2
CDR3 protein: CASRPRVNYGYTF
CDR3 DNA: TGTGCCAGCAGGCCCAGGGTTAACTATGGCTACACCTTC

clone size: -
V gene: TRBV5-6
D gene: TRBD1
J gene: TRBJ1-5
CDR3 protein: CASSLGTGNQPQHF
CDR3 DNA: TGTGCCAGCAGCCTAGGGACAGGCAATCAGCCCCAGCATTTT

clone size: -
V gene: TRBV10-2
D gene: TRBD1
J gene: TRBJ1-5
CDR3 protein: CASSEGGTGGNQPQHF
CDR3 DNA: TGCGCCAGCAGTGAGGGAGGGACAGGGGGCAATCAGCCCCAGCATTTT

clone size: -
V gene: TRBV5-6
D gene: -
J gene: TRBJ2-5
CDR3 protein: CASRPGTSYQETQYF
CDR3 DNA: TGTGCCAGCAGGCCCGGGACTTCTTACCAAGAGACCCAGTACTTC

clone size: -
V gene: TRBV27
D gene: TRBD1
J gene: TRBJ1-2
CDR3 protein: CASTTGTAVGYGYTF
CDR3 DNA: TGTGCCAGCACGACCGGGACAGCAGTTGGCTATGGCTACACCTTC

clone size: -
V gene: TRBV19
D gene: TRBD1
J gene: TRBJ2-5
CDR3 protein: CASSDRDSEKTQYF
CDR3 DNA: TGTGCCAGTAGCGACAGGGATTCAGAAAAGACCCAGTACTTC

clone size: few
V gene: TRBV28
D gene: -
J gene: TRBJ1-4
CDR3 protein: CASSSPGRGEKLFF
CDR3 DNA: TGTGCCAGCAGTTCCCCCGGGCGGGGCGAAAAACTGTTTTTT

clone size: -
V gene: TRBV29-1
D gene: TRBD2
J gene: TRBJ2-7
CDR3 protein: CSASGGGTTNEQYF
CDR3 DNA: TGCAGCGCCTCCGGGGGGGGGACTACTAACGAGCAGTACTTC

clone size: -
V gene: TRBV28
D gene: -
J gene: TRBJ2-5
CDR3 protein: CASSLPTGLGETQYF
CDR3 DNA: TGTGCCAGCAGTTTACCAACAGGGTTGGGGGAGACCCAGTACTTC

clone size: once
V gene: TRBV7-2
D gene: TRBD1
J gene: TRBJ1-1
CDR3 protein: CASSLGGAGGVTEAFF
CDR3 DNA: TGTGCCAGCAGCTTAGGGGGGGCAGGGGGAGTCACTGAAGCTTTCTTT

clone size: -
V gene: TRBV4-1
D gene: -
J gene: TRBJ2-7
CDR3 protein: CASSQETRAGYEQYF
CDR3 DNA: TGCGCCAGCAGCCAAGAGACGCGGGCGGGCTACGAGCAGTACTTC

clone size: -
V gene: TRBV6-6
D gene: TRBD1
J gene: TRBJ2-7
CDR3 protein: CASTEIRDRTYEQYF
CDR3 DNA: TGTGCCAGCACCGAAATAAGGGACAGGACCTACGAGCAGTACTTC

clone size: -
V gene: TRBV11-2
D gene: -
J gene: TRBJ1-2
CDR3 protein: CASSPETGRNYGYTF
CDR3 DNA: TGTGCCAGCAGCCCAGAGACAGGCCGGAACTATGGCTACACCTTC

clone size: -
V gene: TRBV7-3
D gene: TRBD2
J gene: TRBJ2-3
CDR3 protein: CASSLLGTSGLLPDTQYF
CDR3 DNA: TGTGCCAGCAGCTTATTGGGGACTAGCGGGCTCCTACCGGATACGCAGTATTTT

clone size: -
V gene: TRBV28
D gene: -
J gene: TRBJ1-1
CDR3 protein: CASKTPSEAFF
CDR3 DNA: TGTGCCAGCAAAACACCTTCTGAAGCTTTCTTT

clone size: -
V gene: TRBV28
D gene: -
J gene: TRBJ2-5
CDR3 protein: CASSRTTRASGETQYF
CDR3 DNA: TGTGCCAGCAGTCGTACTACTAGAGCATCAGGAGAGACCCAGTACTTC

clone size: -
V gene: TRBV6-5
D gene: TRBD1
J gene: TRBJ1-2
CDR3 protein: CASSLGQRPF
CDR3 DNA: TGTGCCAGCAGTTTGGGACAGCGTCCCTTC

clone size: -
V gene: TRBV27
D gene: -
J gene: TRBJ2-4
CDR3 protein: CASSFGASAKNIQYF
CDR3 DNA: TGTGCCAGCAGTTTCGGTGCCTCAGCCAAAAACATTCAGTACTTC

clone size: -
V gene: TRBV7-2
D gene: -
J gene: TRBJ1-4
CDR3 protein: CASSSGGIRLEEKLFF
CDR3 DNA: TGTGCCAGCAGCTCGGGGGGAATACGACTAGAAGAAAAACTGTTTTTT